These 27 T cell receptor beta chains were sequenced from one sample in a study of Ad26.COV2.S vaccination and SARS-CoV-2 variants. Using immunoSEQ multiplex PCR, the repertoire was profiled, and TCRdb retains in-frame clones only, with some absent. Of 350,000 to 500,000 clones in the sample, roughly 89% were seen once. This sample's treatment: around 19 received Ad26.COV2.S at low or high dose, single or two shots; about 5 received placebo; per-sample allocation not given. Samples came from day 63 after the first vaccine or placebo injection. Here the sequenced sample was peripheral blood, taken in a trial of Ad26.COV2.S vaccine versus placebo. The origin of the receptors is a person between 18 and 65 years old who received the Ad26.COV2.S COVID-19 vaccine or a placebo.

CDR3 protein: CASSLAGSYEQYV. CDR3 sequence (DNA): TGTGCCAGCAGCCTAGCGGGATCCTACGAGCAGTACGTC. The rearrangement joins TRBV7-9 to TRBJ2-7, with TRBD2 matching over 9 bases. CDR3 length: 13 amino acids. Germline values: CDR1 SEHNR, CDR2 FQNEAQ (reference sequence).

This chain joins TRBV2 and TRBJ2-7, with unresolved D. The V end lost 0 bases, the J end lost 4 bases, and 7 bases lay between the germline ends. This CDR3 has 13 residues. Germline CDR1 reads SNHLY; CDR2 reads FYNNEI. The CDR3 sequence: CASSEAGFYEQYF. In nucleotides, the CDR3 is TGTGCCAGCAGTGAAGCAGGTTTTTACGAGCAGTACTTC.

The chain combines TRBV28 with TRBJ2-5; 8 bases match TRBD1. Germline V gives CDR1 MDHEN, CDR2 SYDVKM. After removal of 8 bases from V and 4 bases from J, the junction contained 15 bases not matched to a gene. The CDR3 spans 16 residues. This chain's CDR3 is CASSVLDRVKRETQYF. DNA for the CDR3: TGTGCCAGCTCTGTGCTGGACAGGGTTAAGAGAGAGACCCAGTACTTC.

J is TRBJ2-5 and V is TRBV2; D gene ambiguous. Germline V gene sequence: CDR1 SNHLY, CDR2 FYNNEI. The CDR3 totals 10 residues. V gave up 7 bases and J gave up 5 bases, with 5 bases separating them. The CDR3 nucleotides are TGTGCCAGCAAGGCGGAGACCCAGTACTTC. Translating gives CASKAETQYF. Full variable domain (rest looked up from reference TRBV2 and TRBJ2-5): EPEVTQTPSHQVTQMGQEVILRCVPISNHLYFYWYRQILGQKVEFLVSFYNNEISEKSEIFDDQFSVERPDGSNFTLKIRSTKLEDSAMYFCASKAETQYFGPGTRLLVL.

The chain links TRBV4-2 to TRBJ1-3; D unclear. V was cut by 0 bases and J by 4 bases, with 10 bases left in between. The germline V gene encodes CDR1 LGHNA and CDR2 YNFKEQ. The CDR3 totals 15 residues. Written as DNA, the CDR3 is TGTGCCAGCAGCCAAGATCCTCCGCCGGGAAACACCATATATTTT. It yields the protein CASSQDPPPGNTIYF.

This chain links TRBV7-9 with TRBJ1-1; the match to TRBD1 covers 8 bases. Germline assignment: CDR1 SEHNR and CDR2 FQNEAQ (reference sequence). The CDR3 totals 15 residues. After removal of 3 bases from V and 0 bases from J, the junction contained 3 bases not matched to a gene. CDR3 residues: CASSFEGQVNTEAFF. The CDR3 DNA reads as TGTGCCAGCAGCTTCGAGGGACAGGTGAACACTGAAGCTTTCTTT. Looking up the rest from reference TRBV7-9 and TRBJ1-1 gives the full variable domain: DTGVSQNPRHKITKRGQNVTFRCDPISEHNRLYWYRQTLGQGPEFLTYFQNEAQLEKSRLLSDRFSAERPKGSFSTLEIQRTEQGDSAMYLCASSFEGQVNTEAFFGQGTRLTVV.

This clone was found once. The chain carries TRBV18 and TRBJ1-1; possible D gene TRBD1, 5 bases. The CDR3 runs 14 residues. The V gene's germline CDR1 is KGHSH and CDR2 LQKENI. Trimming shortened V by 2 bases and J by 3 bases, and 10 bases separated the two germline ends. CDR3 in DNA: TGTGCCAGCTCACCAGGGGCGGGTGACACTGAAGCTTTCTTT. Protein product: CASSPGAGDTEAFF.

This sequence joins TRBV19 and TRBJ2-1; D is possibly TRBD1 (5 bases). Germline V CDR1 and CDR2: LNHDA, SQIVND (reference sequence). Trimming took off 3 bases at V and 0 bases at J, with 9 bases between the two ends. The CDR3 has 15 residues. The CDR3 DNA sequence: TGTGCCAGTAGTATTGGCGACAGCTCCTACAATGAGCAGTTCTTC. Translated, it gives CASSIGDSSYNEQFF. Together with reference TRBV19 and TRBJ2-1, the CDR3 gives the full variable domain: DGGITQSPKYLFRKEGQNVTLSCEQNLNHDAMYWYRQDPGQGLRLIYYSQIVNDFQKGDIAEGYSVSREKKESFPLTVTSAQKNPTAFYLCASSIGDSSYNEQFFGPGTRLTVL.

The J gene is TRBJ2-1, the V gene TRBV12-5; D is perhaps TRBD2 (5 bases). V lost 3 bases and J 9 bases, leaving 18 bases between the germline ends. The CDR3 runs 15 residues. Germline V gene lookup returns CDR1 LGHNT and CDR2 FRNRAP. CDR3: CASGFRGGSGSEQFF. The CDR3 nucleotides are TGTGCTAGTGGTTTTCGGGGTGGCTCAGGCAGTGAGCAGTTCTTC.

J is TRBJ1-5 and V is TRBV11-2; maybe TRBD1 (5 bases). V was clipped by 5 bases and J by 0 bases, with 11 bases between them. The germline gives CDR1 SGHAT, CDR2 FQNNGV. The length of the CDR3 is 15 residues. CDR3 DNA sequence: TGTGCCAGCAGCCGGGACGGAGCTAGCAATCAGCCCCAGCATTTT. Its protein product is CASSRDGASNQPQHF. Full variable domain (rest looked up from reference TRBV11-2 and TRBJ1-5): EAGVAQSPRYKIIEKRQSVAFWCNPISGHATLYWYQQILGQGPKLLIQFQNNGVVDDSQLPKDRFSAERLKGVDSTLKIQPAKLEDSAVYLCASSRDGASNQPQHFGDGTRLSIL.

In nucleotides, the CDR3 is TGCAGCGTTGAAGATTGGCGGGACAGGAGCACAGATACGCAGTATTTT. Its protein product is CSVEDWRDRSTDTQYF. The V call is TRBV29-1, the J call TRBJ2-3; 8 nucleotides align to TRBD1. CDR3 length: 16 residues. V lost 0 bases, J lost 0 bases, and 5 bases stayed unmatched. CDR1 is SQVTM and CDR2 is ANQGSEA in the germline V gene.

The J gene is TRBJ1-1, the V gene TRBV2, with D uncertain. The V end lost 5 bases, the J end lost 7 bases, and 8 bases lay between the germline ends. This CDR3 region has 11 residues. Germline V lookup: CDR1 SNHLY, CDR2 FYNNEI. CDR3 sequence reads: CASSYLDEAFF. The CDR3 bases are TGTGCCAGCAGTTATCTGGATGAAGCTTTCTTT.

This clone was seen a few times. The gene calls are TRBV10-1 and TRBJ2-1, with 14 bases lining up with TRBD2. V lost 4 bases, J lost 9 bases, and 20 bases stayed unmatched. The CDR3 has 20 amino acids. Germline lookup yields CDR1 WNHNN and CDR2 SYGVQD (reference sequence). CDR3 bases: TGCGCCAGCAGTGTTGACAGCGCCCCGACTAGCGGGAGGGCCATAGGTGAGCAGTTCTTC. It encodes CASSVDSAPTSGRAIGEQFF.

The table lists this clone with a count of one. The junction differs from germline at one of its ends, possibly a read error. The chain joins TRBV11-3 to TRBJ2-2, with TRBD2 matching over 7 bases. The CDR3 extends over 13 amino acids. Per the germline V gene, CDR1 is SGHNT and CDR2 is YENEEA. The CDR3 is CASSLGRLAGRVF. CDR3 sequence (DNA): TGTGCCAGCAGCTTAGGACGATTAGCGGGCCGGGTTTTT.

The chain couples TRBV3-1 (or the pseudogene TRBV3-2) to TRBJ2-1, with TRBD2 matching 8 bases. Per germline, CDR1 LGHDT and CDR2 YNNKEL (reference sequence). This CDR3 is built from 20 residues. V was pared by 4 bases and J by 5 bases, with 22 bases of the junction left unmatched. CDR3 residues: CASSPTFGAGEPTYHNEQFF. CDR3 nucleotide sequence: TGTGCCAGCAGCCCTACCTTTGGAGCGGGAGAGCCCACGTACCACAATGAGCAGTTCTTC.

The V call is TRBV28, the J call TRBJ2-7; perhaps TRBD2 as D (6 bases). V was shortened by 9 bases and J by 3 bases, with 18 bases between the two germline ends. The CDR3 spans 14 residues. Germline V gene sequence: CDR1 MDHEN, CDR2 SYDVKM. The CDR3 spells CARLGRGGFYEQYF. In DNA, the CDR3 is TGTGCCAGGCTTGGGCGGGGCGGCTTCTACGAGCAGTACTTC.

The V call is TRBV5-6, the J call TRBJ1-2; 7 bases fit TRBD1. Trimming at V came to 0 bases and at J to 9 bases, leaving 8 bases not matched to a gene. This CDR3 comprises 14 residues. In germline, CDR1 is SGHDT, CDR2 YYEEEE. CDR3 protein: CASSLGQGGLSYTF. The DNA for the CDR3 is TGTGCCAGCAGCTTGGGGCAGGGGGGCCTGAGCTACACCTTC.

The rearrangement links TRBV7-9 to TRBJ2-5; D perhaps matches TRBD2 (5 bases). The germline V and J ends were trimmed by 6 bases and 7 bases, with 15 bases remaining between them. The V gene's germline CDR1 is SEHNR and CDR2 FQNEAQ (reference sequence). The CDR3 length is 13 residues. CDR3 DNA sequence: TGTGCCAGCAGTTCTAATGTGGCGGGGACCCAGTACTTC. Translation: CASSSNVAGTQYF. Combining the CDR3 with reference TRBV7-9 and TRBJ2-5 gives the whole variable domain DTGVSQNPRHKITKRGQNVTFRCDPISEHNRLYWYRQTLGQGPEFLTYFQNEAQLEKSRLLSDRFSAERPKGSFSTLEIQRTEQGDSAMYLCASSSNVAGTQYFGPGTRLLVL.

The V gene is TRBV2, the J gene TRBJ2-2; perhaps D is TRBD1 or TRBD2 (5 bases each). From germline, CDR1 is SNHLY and CDR2 FYNNEI. This CDR3 comprises 15 residues. The V end was cut by 4 bases, the J end by 4 bases, with 13 bases between. DNA for the CDR3: TGTGCCAGCAGTGGGCAAGGTGGGGGCACCGGGGAGCTGTTTTTT. Translating it yields CASSGQGGGTGELFF.

CDR3 coding DNA: TGTGCCAGCAGGAGACAAAGCGGCTACACCTTC. It codes for CASRRQSGYTF. The chain uses TRBV2 and TRBJ1-2; D ambiguous. Looked up from germline, CDR1 is SNHLY and CDR2 is FYNNEI. The CDR3 runs to 11 residues. V lost 6 bases, J lost 8 bases, and 10 bases lay in between.

The CDR3 coding sequence is TGCGCCAGCAGCCCCCGGACGAACGGGGGCTACACCTTC. Its translation is CASSPRTNGGYTF. The rearrangement joins TRBV5-1 to TRBJ1-2, with unresolved D. This CDR3 spans 13 amino acids. Trimming took off 4 bases at V and 8 bases at J, with 15 bases between the two ends. Germline CDR1 is SGHRS and CDR2 is YFSETQ.

This chain joins TRBV27 and TRBJ2-7; TRBD1 agrees at 8 bases. This CDR3 has 12 amino acids. The J segment lost 7 bases and the V segment lost 8 bases, leaving 7 bases of the junction unmatched. Germline V gives CDR1 MNHEY, CDR2 SMNVEV (reference sequence). The CDR3 DNA follows: TGTGCCAGCCCGGGACAGGACGGTGAGCAGTACGTC. Its protein is CASPGQDGEQYV.

The gene calls are TRBV3-1 (or the pseudogene TRBV3-2) and TRBJ2-7; no reliable D call. This CDR3 has 11 residues. The germline V gene encodes CDR1 LGHDT and CDR2 YNNKEL (reference sequence). V was shortened by 4 bases and J by 7 bases, with 8 bases between the two germline ends. The CDR3 region is CASSRREEQYF. CDR3 in DNA: TGTGCCAGCAGCCGCAGAGAAGAGCAGTACTTC.

The genes are TRBV7-8 and TRBJ2-1; 9 nucleotides match TRBD1. V shed 3 bases and J 5 bases; nucleotides not matched to a gene: 8. This CDR3 has 16 amino acids. Germline CDR1 and CDR2: SGHVS and FQNEAQ. The CDR3 spells CASSFGLGQGNNEQFF. Here the CDR3 DNA reads TGTGCCAGCAGCTTTGGGTTGGGACAGGGCAACAATGAGCAGTTCTTC.

This clone was detected only once. This rearrangement joins TRBV4-2 to TRBJ2-3; D unresolved. The CDR3 totals 14 residues. Trimming removed 4 bases from V and 0 bases from J, with 8 bases in between. The germline gives CDR1 LGHNA, CDR2 YNFKEQ. This CDR3 reads CASSPGDSTDTQYF. CDR3 DNA sequence: TGTGCCAGCAGCCCGGGCGATAGCACAGATACGCAGTATTTT.

The J gene is TRBJ2-4, the V gene TRBV7-2, with a weak D call TRBD1 (6 bases). Per the germline V gene, CDR1 is SGHTA and CDR2 is FQGNSA. V was clipped by 5 bases and J by 9 bases, with 20 bases between them. The CDR3 is 15 amino acids. This chain's CDR3 is CASSPQQGRSGIQYF. The CDR3 region has the DNA TGTGCCAGCAGCCCACAACAGGGTCGGAGTGGCATTCAGTACTTC.

As DNA, the CDR3 is TGTGCCAGCAGCCTACAGGGTAAGGGGAACACTGAAGCTTTCTTT. This codes for CASSLQGKGNTEAFF. The chain links TRBV7-6 to TRBJ1-1; D is possibly TRBD1 (6 bases). V lost 5 bases and J lost 1, with 14 bases in between. The CDR3 sequence is 15 residues long. The V gene's germline CDR1 is SGHVS and CDR2 FNYEAQ.